This T cell receptor beta chain originates from a study of shared clonotypes between healthy human individuals. This CDR3 is 15 amino acids long. The V gene's germline CDR1 is MNHNS and CDR2 SASEGT. The ends were cut back, 5 bases at V and 2 bases at J, with 13 bases in the middle. Sequencing used immunoSEQ multiplex PCR; TCRdb keeps in-frame clones, though not all of them. The sample includes some 2.1 million clones, 90% to 95% seen only once; the top ten take 0.13%. The V gene is TRBV6-1, the J gene TRBJ1-5, with D possibly matching TRBD1 (6 bases). Sequencing was carried out using naive CD4+ T cells sorted from blood. The subset is: CD45RA+ positively selected. The origin of this receptor is a man between 18 and 29 years old in good health. This CDR3 reads CASSIGGARNQPQHF. The CDR3 nucleotides read TGTGCCAGCAGTATAGGGGGTGCTCGCAATCAGCCCCAGCATTTT.